Shown below are 11 T cell receptor beta chains from a single sample sequenced in a study of blood T cell repertoires in COVID-19. Assay: immunoSEQ multiplex PCR; the TCRdb copy retains only in-frame clones and omits some. The table lists about 59,000 clones, about 70% of them singletons, with 14% in the top ten. The sequencing input was peripheral blood. These receptors all come from a woman aged 70 to 79 with acute or convalescent COVID-19.

This clone has more than one count but fewer than ten. The chain links TRBV14 to TRBJ2-1; D may be TRBD2 (5 bases). Trimming took 4 bases from V and 9 from J, leaving 13 bases between them. This CDR3 has 13 amino acids. Germline V gives CDR1 SGHDN, CDR2 FVKESK. CDR3 region: CASSRRDVGEQFF. Written as DNA, the CDR3 is TGTGCCAGCAGCCGACGGGATGTTGGTGAGCAGTTCTTC.

This clone was recorded many times. This chain connects TRBV21-1 to TRBJ1-3; the DNA was not compared with TRBD1, the D call given in the table. TRBV21-1 is a listed pseudogene. This CDR3 region has 16 residues. The CDR3 bases are TGTGCCAGCAGCAAGGCACAGCCTACCTCTGGAAACACCATATATTTT. Translated, it gives CASSKAQPTSGNTIYF.

In DNA form, the CDR3 reads TGTGCCAGCTCACCCCCCCGGCAGGGGGCTTTCCTCTCTGGGGCCAACGTCCTGACTTTC. Amino acid sequence: CASSPPRQGAFLSGANVLTF. This rearrangement joins TRBV18 to TRBJ2-6; 8 nucleotides align to TRBD1. The trim removed 3 bases at V and 0 bases at J, leaving 13 bases unmatched. The CDR3 consists of 20 residues. Looked up from germline, CDR1 is KGHSH and CDR2 is LQKENI. Variable domain in full (rest from reference TRBV18 and TRBJ2-6): NAGVMQNPRHLVRRRGQEARLRCSPMKGHSHVYWYRQLPEEGLKFMVYLQKENIIDESGMPKERFSAEFPKEGPSILRIQQVVRGDSAAYFCASSPPRQGAFLSGANVLTFGAGSRLTVL.

This clone has just one count. The chain uses TRBV6-5 and TRBJ2-3, with D hard to call. Trimming pared 6 bases from V and 6 bases from J, leaving 19 bases between. The CDR3 contains 15 residues. CDR1 is MNHEY, CDR2 SVGAGI, per germline. In DNA form, the CDR3 reads TGTGCCAGCAGCGCCCCAGGCCGAACCGGTGATACGCAGTATTTT. This translates into CASSAPGRTGDTQYF.

The J gene is TRBJ1-4, the V gene TRBV18; tentative D call: TRBD1 (5 bases). This CDR3 is built from 13 residues. V was shortened by 6 bases and J by 4 bases, with 9 bases between the two germline ends. Germline V gene lookup returns CDR1 KGHSH and CDR2 LQKENI. CDR3 sequence reads: CASSDTVNEKLFF. The DNA for the CDR3 is TGTGCCAGCTCGGACACCGTTAATGAAAAACTGTTTTTT. Complete variable domain (other parts from reference TRBV18 and TRBJ1-4): NAGVMQNPRHLVRRRGQEARLRCSPMKGHSHVYWYRQLPEEGLKFMVYLQKENIIDESGMPKERFSAEFPKEGPSILRIQQVVRGDSAAYFCASSDTVNEKLFFGSGTQLSVL.

The rearrangement links TRBV20-1 to TRBJ1-2, with D maybe TRBD1 (5 bases). The V gene lost 3 bases and the J gene lost 3 bases, with 5 bases spanning the gap. The CDR3 runs 11 residues. Germline V gives CDR1 DFQATT, CDR2 SNEGSKA (reference sequence). The CDR3 DNA follows: TGCAGTGCTAGGGGGCACTATGGCTACACCTTC. Translated, it gives CSARGHYGYTF.

The chain recombines TRBV19 with TRBJ1-1; D perhaps matches TRBD1 (5 bases). There are 16 residues in the CDR3. The germline V gene encodes CDR1 LNHDA and CDR2 SQIVND (reference sequence). Trimming took 3 bases from V and 1 from J, leaving 15 bases between them. The CDR3: CASSIRDSTSNTEAFF. The CDR3 DNA follows: TGTGCCAGTAGTATCCGGGACTCCACCTCGAACACTGAAGCTTTCTTT. The variable domain in full, with the rest retrieved from reference TRBV19 and TRBJ1-1, is DGGITQSPKYLFRKEGQNVTLSCEQNLNHDAMYWYRQDPGQGLRLIYYSQIVNDFQKGDIAEGYSVSREKKESFPLTVTSAQKNPTAFYLCASSIRDSTSNTEAFFGQGTRLTVV.

This chain connects TRBV7-9 to TRBJ1-4; possible D gene TRBD1, 6 bases. The CDR3 is 14 amino acids. The germline V gene has CDR1 SEHNR and CDR2 FQNEAQ (reference sequence). The V end lost 6 bases, the J end lost 4 bases, and 12 bases lay between the germline ends. The CDR3 coding sequence is TGTGCCAGCAGAGGTGGACAGAGTAATGAAAAACTGTTTTTT. Protein: CASRGGQSNEKLFF.

This clone occurred a few times. V is TRBV7-3 and J is TRBJ1-1; 7 nucleotides match TRBD1. CDR1 and CDR2 (germline): SGHTA, FQGTGA. CDR3 length equals 14 residues. V lost 4 bases to trimming and J lost 2 bases; unmatched junction nucleotides: 4. The CDR3 protein is CASSSGQSNTEAFF. In DNA form, the CDR3 reads TGTGCCAGCAGCTCGGGACAGTCCAACACTGAAGCTTTCTTT.

This clone was counted at least ten times. The V call is TRBV5-4, the J call TRBJ2-4, with D perhaps matching TRBD1 (6 bases). This CDR3 comprises 16 residues. The ends were cut back, 2 bases at V and 0 bases at J, with 12 bases in the middle. CDR1 and CDR2 (germline): SGHNT, YYREEE (reference sequence). The CDR3 bases are TGTGCCAGCAGCTTCCCAGGGGCGGGAGCCAAAAACATTCAGTACTTC. It translates to CASSFPGAGAKNIQYF.

This clone was seen a single time. The chain is built from TRBV6-5 and TRBJ1-1, with 8 bases matching TRBD1. V shed 4 bases, J shed 5 bases, and the junction held 6 bases outside the gene matches. The germline gives CDR1 MNHEY, CDR2 SVGAGI. The CDR3 is 14 residues long. The CDR3 DNA is TGTGCCAGCAGTTTTACAGGGGGGAGGACTGAAGCTTTCTTT. Protein sequence: CASSFTGGRTEAFF.